The 30 T cell receptor beta chains reported below all come from one sample, sequenced in a study of CD8 T cells in ankylosing spondylitis. Via MiXCR, TCRdb re-called the 5' RACE reads, giving one row per CDR3 protein. The table has under 170,000 distinct CDR3 sequences, around 45% seen once; the top ten hold 15%. Sequenced input: synovial fluid, either unsorted or a sorted T cell fraction (not recorded which). Every receptor here comes from a male donor with ankylosing spondylitis.

The chain links TRBV10-3 to TRBJ1-1, with a tentative D call TRBD1 (5 bases). Germline assignment: CDR1 ENHRY and CDR2 SYGVKD. CDR3 length: 15 residues. V lost 3 bases and J lost 4, with 15 bases in between. In DNA form, the CDR3 reads TGTGCCATCAGTGACCCCAGGGTTTTGGGCACTGAAGCTTTCTTT. This codes for CAISDPRVLGTEAFF.

The chain recombines TRBV6-2 or TRBV6-3 with TRBJ1-3, with D possibly TRBD1 on 5 matching bases. V was trimmed by 1 base and J by 0 bases, leaving 16 bases between them. Per germline, CDR1 MNHEY and CDR2 SVGEGT. This CDR3 has 18 amino acids. The CDR3 spells CASSYWGPDHRSGNTIYF. The DNA of the CDR3 is TGTGCCAGCAGTTACTGGGGACCGGACCATCGCTCTGGAAACACCATATATTTT.

The V call is TRBV12-3 or TRBV12-4, the J call TRBJ2-1, with D perhaps TRBD1 (6 bases). The CDR3 length is 16 residues. V shed 7 bases and J shed 4 bases, with 20 bases lying between them. The CDR3 bases are TGTGCCAGCACCCCTAGGGACAAGGGGTGGTACAATGAGCAGTTCTTC. It is translated as CASTPRDKGWYNEQFF.

This clonotype came up a few times. This sequence joins TRBV5-1 and TRBJ2-7; tentatively, D is TRBD2 (6 bases). Between the trimmed V and J ends, which lost 4 bases and 5 bases, there was a span of 16 bases. Germline V gene data show CDR1 as SGHRS and CDR2 as YFSETQ. This CDR3 is 14 amino acids long. The CDR3 bases are TGCGCCAGCAGCCAAGATGGGACTCTCAACGAGCAGTACTTC. Translated, it gives CASSQDGTLNEQYF.

This clonotype has more than one count but fewer than ten. CDR3: CAISESRTDTGELFF. In DNA, the CDR3 is TGTGCCATCAGTGAGAGTCGGACGGACACCGGGGAGCTGTTTTTT. The rearrangement uses TRBV10-3 and TRBJ2-2; D gene ambiguous. Germline values: CDR1 ENHRY, CDR2 SYGVKD. The CDR3 contains 15 residues. V was shortened by 2 bases and J by 3 bases, with 10 bases between the two germline ends.

This clonotype was counted ten times or more. The chain links TRBV12-3 or TRBV12-4 to TRBJ1-5; 9 nucleotides match TRBD1. The CDR3 spans 13 residues. V lost 4 bases and J lost 16; bases outside the gene matches: 11. The CDR3 nucleotides are TGTGCCAGCAGTTATACAGGGGGCGGGCTTCCACATTTT. Amino acids: CASSYTGGGLPHF.

This clonotype was observed a few times. The genes are TRBV11-2 and TRBJ2-1; the match to TRBD1 covers 7 bases. J gave up 5 bases and V 0 bases, and 10 bases lay outside the gene matches. CDR1 SGHAT and CDR2 FQNNGV come from the germline V gene. This CDR3 is 17 amino acids long. The CDR3 bases are TGTGCCAGCAGCTTAGATCGGTTAGGACAGGACCACAATGAGCAGTTCTTC. The encoded protein is CASSLDRLGQDHNEQFF.

The chain combines TRBV12-3 or TRBV12-4 with TRBJ2-2; D not certain. There are 13 residues in the CDR3. Between the trimmed V and J ends, which lost 4 bases and 8 bases, there was a span of 11 bases. This CDR3 reads CASSSVTRGELFF. DNA of the CDR3: TGTGCCAGCAGTTCCGTAACCAGGGGGGAGCTGTTTTTT.

This clonotype was picked up a small number of times. This rearrangement joins TRBV11-2 to TRBJ2-4; TRBD1 might be the D (5 bases). Germline V CDR1 and CDR2: SGHAT, FQNNGV. The CDR3 is 18 residues long. Deletions cut 1 base from V and 1 base from J, with 17 bases between. The CDR3 DNA follows: TGTGCCAGCAGCTTAGGCAGGACATATCAATTCGCCAAAAACATTCAGTACTTC. This sequence encodes CASSLGRTYQFAKNIQYF.

This clonotype was counted many times. The DNA for the CDR3 is TGTGCCAGCAGTTACGCAGGGGCCCTCGGCTACACCTTC. It yields the protein CASSYAGALGYTF. The gene calls are TRBV6-5 and TRBJ1-2; possible D gene TRBD1, 6 bases. V was clipped by 2 bases and J by 8 bases, with 12 bases between them. CDR1 MNHEY and CDR2 SVGAGI come from the germline V gene. The CDR3 loop spans 13 amino acids.

The count of this clonotype is one. The gene calls are TRBV27 and TRBJ2-3; TRBD1 agrees at 7 bases. Germline V gene sequence: CDR1 MNHEY, CDR2 SMNVEV (reference sequence). The CDR3 has 12 residues. Losses at the gene ends were 5 bases for V and 10 bases for J; bases not matched to a gene: 6. The CDR3 bases are TGTGCCAGCAGTCCGGGACAGATCCCGCAGTATTTT. Translated, it gives CASSPGQIPQYF.

The chain links TRBV11-3 to TRBJ2-1; 8 nucleotides agree with TRBD2. This CDR3 region has 16 residues. Germline V gives CDR1 SGHNT, CDR2 YENEEA. Germline trimming cut 5 bases from V and 10 bases from J; bases unmatched to any gene: 16. CDR3 in DNA: TGTGCCAGCAGCCCAAGTCCACCCGGGGGGGCGGAAGAGCAGTTCTTC. This gives the protein CASSPSPPGGAEEQFF.

The chain employs TRBV4-1 and TRBJ2-7, with D perhaps matching TRBD1 (5 bases). The CDR3 has 18 amino acids. Trimming shortened V by 2 bases and J by 3 bases, and 23 bases separated the two germline ends. Germline assignment: CDR1 MGHRA and CDR2 YSYEKL. CDR3 coding DNA: TGCGCCAGCAGCCAATATATGTTTCGGCTGAGACAGAACTACGAGCAGTACTTC. This sequence encodes CASSQYMFRLRQNYEQYF.

This clonotype showed up just a few times. J is TRBJ2-7 and V is TRBV4-3; 8 bases line up with TRBD1. The CDR3 is made up of 13 amino acids. V shed 0 bases, J shed 6 bases, and the junction held 1 base outside the gene matches. CDR1 and CDR2 from the germline V gene are LGHNA and YSLEER. As DNA, the CDR3 is TGCGCCAGCAGCCAAGACAGGGGGCGCGAGCAGTACTTC. Protein sequence: CASSQDRGREQYF.

The chain combines TRBV4-1 with TRBJ2-7; D uncertain. The CDR3 consists of 15 residues. Trimming stripped 4 bases from V and 4 bases from J, with 17 bases between. Per the germline V gene, CDR1 is MGHRA and CDR2 is YSYEKL. The CDR3 DNA is TGCGCCAGCAGCCGGGTTGTCGGCAGCAGGTACGAGCAGTACTTC. Residues: CASSRVVGSRYEQYF.

As regards this clonotype: At one end the junction does not follow the germline gene, possibly because of a read error. The chain is built from TRBV7-7 and TRBJ2-5, with TRBD2 matching 8 bases. The CDR3 is made up of 17 amino acids. The germline CDR1 and CDR2 sequences are SSHAT and FNYEAQ (reference sequence). CDR3 loop: CASSLASDSGVQETQYF. The DNA of the CDR3 is TGTGCTAGCAGCTTAGCTTCTGATAGCGGGGTGCAAGAGACCCAGTACTTC.

This chain connects TRBV29-1 to TRBJ2-5; D possibly corresponds to TRBD1 (6 bases). Trimming cost V 7 bases and J 5 bases, with 14 bases left between them. This CDR3 has 12 amino acids. Germline assignment: CDR1 SQVTM and CDR2 ANQGSEA. The CDR3 DNA reads as TGCAGCGCCCAGGGGCCACAGGAGACCCAGTACTTC. As protein: CSAQGPQETQYF.

The rearrangement uses TRBV12-3 or TRBV12-4 and TRBJ2-7; D is unclear. This CDR3 spans 11 amino acids. V was clipped by 3 bases and J by 6 bases, with 6 bases between them. This CDR3 reads CASSLYLEQYF. CDR3 coding DNA: TGTGCCAGCAGTTTGTACCTCGAGCAGTACTTC.

This clonotype turned up a few times. The chain joins TRBV28 to TRBJ1-4, with D unresolved. Germline CDR1 and CDR2: MDHEN and SYDVKM. This CDR3 has 14 amino acids. Trimming took off 3 bases at V and 6 bases at J, with 11 bases between the two ends. The CDR3 region is CASSFRGWDEKLFF. The CDR3 DNA sequence: TGTGCCAGCAGTTTCCGAGGGTGGGATGAAAAACTGTTTTTT. Using reference TRBV28 and TRBJ1-4 for the parts outside the CDR3, the full variable domain is DVKVTQSSRYLVKRTGEKVFLECVQDMDHENMFWYRQDPGLGLRLIYFSYDVKMKEKGDIPEGYSVSREKKERFSLILESASTNQTSMYLCASSFRGWDEKLFFGSGTQLSVL.

The CDR3 region has the DNA TGTGCCAGCAGTTTGGGGACAGGGTTACTTGGCTACACCTTC. Translating gives CASSLGTGLLGYTF. The rearrangement links TRBV12-3 or TRBV12-4 to TRBJ1-2, with 9 nucleotides matching TRBD1. Losses at the gene ends were 3 bases for V and 7 bases for J; bases not matched to a gene: 6. There are 14 residues in the CDR3.

Only a few counts were recorded for this clonotype. The chain recombines TRBV6-1 with TRBJ1-4; no firm D call. Germline V gene sequence: CDR1 MNHNS, CDR2 SASEGT. The V and J ends lost 4 bases and 0 bases respectively, with 9 bases between them. The CDR3 loop spans 15 amino acids. The CDR3 DNA follows: TGTGCCAGCAGTGGCAAAACTGCAACTAATGAAAAACTGTTTTTT. Translation gives CASSGKTATNEKLFF.

This clonotype was counted only a few times. The chain has TRBV6-1 and TRBJ1-5; the D gene is possibly TRBD1 (5 bases). CDR1 is MNHNS, CDR2 SASEGT, per germline. The CDR3 runs to 14 residues. V was shortened by 3 bases and J by 6 bases, with 12 bases between the two germline ends. This chain's CDR3 is CASSDWQGGQPQHF. The DNA of the CDR3 is TGTGCCAGCAGTGACTGGCAGGGAGGTCAGCCCCAGCATTTT.

The chain uses TRBV10-3 and TRBJ2-1; TRBD2 matches at 8 bases. The trim removed 3 bases at V and 8 bases at J, leaving 9 bases unmatched. CDR3 size: 15 residues. Per the germline V gene, CDR1 is ENHRY and CDR2 is SYGVKD. The chain's CDR3 is CAISDPSGGWDEQFF. For the CDR3, the DNA is TGTGCCATCAGTGACCCCAGCGGGGGTTGGGATGAGCAGTTCTTC.

The gene calls are TRBV7-9 and TRBJ2-5; 7 nucleotides align to TRBD2. Germline CDR1 is SEHNR and CDR2 is FQNEAQ (reference sequence). The CDR3 runs 14 residues. Trimming at V came to 1 base and at J to 1 base, leaving 0 bases not matched to a gene. CDR3 sequence: CASSLGLAQETQYF. DNA for the CDR3: TGTGCCAGCAGCTTAGGACTAGCCCAAGAGACCCAGTACTTC.

The genes are TRBV7-2 and TRBJ2-7; 9 bases match TRBD2. The ends lost 4 bases at V and 1 base at J; junction bases unmatched: 11. Germline CDR1 reads SGHTA; CDR2 reads FQGNSA. The CDR3 covers 17 residues. The CDR3 sequence is CASSSGTSWWYSYEQYF. CDR3 nucleotides: TGTGCCAGCAGCTCGGGGACTAGCTGGTGGTATTCCTACGAGCAGTACTTC.

The CDR3 reads CASSQDSMLLGVANYGYTF. DNA of the CDR3: TGCGCCAGCAGCCAAGATTCTATGTTGTTGGGGGTGGCCAACTATGGCTACACCTTC. The V gene is TRBV4-1, the J gene TRBJ1-2, with D maybe TRBD1 (5 bases). Per germline, CDR1 MGHRA and CDR2 YSYEKL. V lost 0 bases and J lost 2, with 22 bases in between. This CDR3 spans 19 amino acids.

The gene calls are TRBV7-2 and TRBJ2-2; D remains unclear. The ends were cut back, 4 bases at V and 1 base at J, with 4 bases in the middle. CDR3 length: 13 residues. Germline CDR1 reads SGHTA; CDR2 reads FQGNSA. The CDR3 protein is CASSSVNTGELFF. In DNA, the CDR3 is TGTGCCAGCAGCTCAGTGAACACCGGGGAGCTGTTTTTT.

This chain connects TRBV6-5 to TRBJ2-1, with 11 nucleotides matching TRBD1. Unmatched junction bases numbered 2, after V lost 2 bases and J lost 2 bases. Germline V lookup: CDR1 MNHEY, CDR2 SVGAGI. CDR3 size: 16 residues. This chain's CDR3 is CASSYGTGGPYNEQFF. CDR3 DNA sequence: TGTGCCAGCAGTTACGGGACAGGGGGTCCCTACAATGAGCAGTTCTTC.

V and J are TRBV28 and TRBJ1-1, with 12 bases fitting TRBD1. Per germline, CDR1 MDHEN and CDR2 SYDVKM. The ends lost 3 bases at V and 5 bases at J; junction bases unmatched: 16. The CDR3 has 19 residues. CDR3 amino acids: CASSFEYLGTGGRRTEAFF. The DNA for the CDR3 is TGTGCCAGCAGTTTCGAGTATCTTGGGACAGGGGGCCGCCGGACTGAAGCTTTCTTT.

The chain is built from TRBV4-2 and TRBJ2-2; D possibly corresponds to TRBD1 (6 bases). V was clipped by 3 bases and J by 4 bases, with 9 bases between them. Germline V gene sequence: CDR1 LGHNA, CDR2 YNFKEQ. This CDR3 is 14 amino acids long. The CDR3 sequence is CASSHGQSTGELFF. DNA of the CDR3: TGTGCCAGCAGCCACGGACAGAGCACCGGGGAGCTGTTTTTT.